This record looks at one T cell receptor (beta chain) sequence and its context. Its antigen is unknown. It has no much larger one-base neighbor in the sample; base qualities were not kept. CDR3 length: 13 amino acids, cysteine to phenylalanine. This entry keeps only the CDR3 DNA: 39 bases, framed from base 1. V is pared back by 6 bases and J by 7 bases, with 15 bases lying between the germline termini. The entry originates in a study of blood T cell repertoires in COVID-19 (dated by TCRdb to between 2020 and 2021). General notes on the study: Collaborator samples came from the United States, Italy and Spain and covered acute and convalescent phases of COVID-19. Sample metadata almost always included a de-identified subject ID, COVID-19 status, age in years and sex. The prospective study material was composed of cDNA or gDNA derived from T cells, B-cell-depleted T cells, or PBMCs. Samples came from the ongoing ImmuneRACE study (first 160 participants) plus 1,254 subjects from 6 global collaborators. Where available, HLA class I and class II types were obtained from metadata supplied by the sample provider rather than from assay-based typing. The repertoires were released in a freely available public database meant as a resource for research on the immune response to SARS-CoV-2. Deeply sampled blood TCRbeta repertoires from subjects exposed to, actively infected with, or recovered from COVID-19 were included in the dataset. Results and caveats for the whole study, not just this receptor: The amount of clinical and demographic metadata varied by source and participant and was provided uncurated.

TCRbeta CDR3 regions were amplified from genomic DNA by means of the immunoSEQ Assay, a bias-controlled multiplex PCR. The original methods were these. Nucleated cell counts per sample were estimated from amplification of reference gene primers within the assay. To quantify the absolute abundance of each unique TCRbeta CDR3 rearrangement, sequence reads were collapsed and filtered. Productive Simpson clonality was computed per sample as the square root of Simpson's diversity index over productive rearrangements. TCRdb provides this immuneACCESS table in a form limited to in-frame rearrangements. Some clones are lacking; in checked studies, under half of them reflect an unresolved V gene, and why the rest are absent is not known. Clone size and the V and J calls come from that table; the DNA yielded D and trimming. Counted in this sample were about 140,000 clones; 75% to 80% of them appeared once. Together, the top ten hold 9% to 10% of the sample.

Collaborating institutions collected whole blood in K2EDTA tubes following their own protocols. For TCRbeta analysis, collaborator samples were shipped as frozen whole blood, as isolated PBMCs, or as DNA extracted from either sample type. The sequence came from a woman aged 45-65 years with active or convalescent COVID-19. Recombination linked TRBV12-3 or TRBV12-4 to TRBJ1-2; TRBD1 could be the D gene, as 6 bases match. Sequenced sample: peripheral blood. The sequence in DNA is TGTGCCAGCAGACAAACAGGGATGGGTGGCTACACCTTC. Translated, it gives CASRQTGMGGYTF.